The 32 T cell receptor beta chains below all came from one sample that was sequenced in a study of cytomegalovirus exposure and HLA in healthy donors. Primers for the PCR totalled 60 Vbeta and 13 Jbeta. Profiled with immunoSEQ multiplex PCR; TCRdb holds only in-frame clones, not every one. Of 150,000 to 190,000 clones listed, about 88% are singletons. The sequencing sample was made of PBMCs. Source of these receptors: a woman between 18 and 29 years old in good health and CMV-seronegative.

The V call is TRBV7-8, the J call TRBJ1-1; 10 bases align to TRBD1. The ends lost 1 base at V and 4 bases at J; junction bases unmatched: 9. CDR1 is SGHVS and CDR2 is FQNEAQ in the germline V gene. This CDR3 has 17 amino acids. CDR3 coding DNA: TGTGCCAGCAGCTTAGGGGACAGGGGTCGAGTGGGCACTGAAGCTTTCTTT. Translation gives CASSLGDRGRVGTEAFF.

V and J are TRBV4-2 and TRBJ1-6; 8 bases are a match to TRBD1. V dropped 5 bases and J dropped 5; count of bases not matched to a gene: 2. The CDR3 is 14 amino acids. CDR1 is LGHNA, CDR2 YNFKEQ, per germline. CDR3 DNA sequence: TGTGCCAGCAGCTTGACAGGGGATAATTCACCCCTCCACTTT. Its translation is CASSLTGDNSPLHF.

This chain connects TRBV2 to TRBJ1-6, with 8 bases lining up with TRBD1. The CDR3 consists of 16 residues. The J segment lost 2 bases and the V segment lost 5 bases, leaving 5 bases of the junction unmatched. Germline CDR1 reads SNHLY; CDR2 reads FYNNEI. CDR3 bases: TGTGCCAGCAGTTCCCAGGGGGCCGCCTATAATTCACCCCTCCACTTT. Translation gives CASSSQGAAYNSPLHF.

The J gene is TRBJ2-2, the V gene TRBV7-2; the match to TRBD2 covers 8 bases. Unmatched junction bases numbered 7, after V lost 2 bases and J lost 5 bases. The CDR3 runs to 16 residues. Germline V gene lookup returns CDR1 SGHTA and CDR2 FQGNSA. CDR3 amino acids: CASSLISGTITGELFF. CDR3 sequence (DNA): TGTGCCAGCAGCTTAATTAGCGGGACGATTACCGGGGAGCTGTTTTTT.

This sequence joins TRBV15 and TRBJ2-5; 7 bases align to TRBD1. Losses at the gene ends were 0 bases for V and 2 bases for J; bases not matched to a gene: 12. Germline V gene lookup returns CDR1 LNHNV and CDR2 YYDKDF (reference sequence). The CDR3 contains 18 residues. The CDR3 DNA reads as TGTGCCACCAGCAGAGACGGGCCCCTTACAGGGGTACAAGAGACCCAGTACTTC. Protein sequence: CATSRDGPLTGVQETQYF.

The chain carries TRBV6-5 and TRBJ1-2; the D is unclear. The CDR3 covers 14 residues. V was clipped by 3 bases and J by 7 bases, with 15 bases between them. The germline gives CDR1 MNHEY, CDR2 SVGAGI. CDR3 sequence: CASSYGVAGSGYTF. CDR3 coding DNA: TGTGCCAGCAGTTATGGGGTTGCGGGGAGTGGCTACACCTTC.

The genes are TRBV7-9 and TRBJ2-2, with 9 bases that match TRBD2. V lost 5 bases and J lost 5; bases outside the gene matches: 6. The germline V gene has CDR1 SEHNR and CDR2 FQNEAQ (reference sequence). The CDR3 sequence is 15 residues long. CDR3 residues: CASSRAGGDTGELFF. CDR3 DNA sequence: TGTGCCAGCAGCAGAGCGGGGGGTGATACCGGGGAGCTGTTTTTT.

This clone was seen once. V gene TRBV5-5 combines with J gene TRBJ2-1; 11 nucleotides match TRBD2. CDR1 SGHKS and CDR2 YYEKEE come from the germline V gene (reference sequence). Trimming at V came to 0 bases and at J to 3 bases, leaving 2 bases not matched to a gene. The CDR3 has 16 amino acids. Here the CDR3 DNA reads TGTGCCAGCAGCTTGGTAGCGGGGGGGCTCTACAATGAGCAGTTCTTC. Translation gives CASSLVAGGLYNEQFF.

The chain uses TRBV9 and TRBJ2-2, with 8 bases lining up with TRBD1. The germline V gene encodes CDR1 SGDLS and CDR2 YYNGEE. J lost 3 bases, V lost 4 bases, and 5 bases had no gene match. The CDR3 is 15 amino acids. The CDR3 here is CASSSMTGDTGELFF. The CDR3, as DNA: TGTGCCAGCAGCTCTATGACAGGGGACACCGGGGAGCTGTTTTTT.

In regard to this clone: Germline is not matched at one junction end, which may reflect a read error. The chain links TRBV19 to TRBJ2-2, with 7 bases aligning to TRBD1. The germline V gene encodes CDR1 LNHDA and CDR2 SQIVND (reference sequence). The CDR3 runs 16 residues. The CDR3 nucleotides read TGTGCCAGTAGCCCCGACTCTACAGGGGTTATCGGGGAGTTGTTTTTT. Its protein is CASSPDSTGVIGELFF. The full variable domain, in which reference TRBV19 and TRBJ2-2 provide the parts outside the CDR3, is DGGITQSPKYLFRKEGQNVTLSCEQNLNHDAMYWYRQDPGQGLRLIYYSQIVNDFQKGDIAEGYSVSREKKESFPLTVTSAQKNPTAFYLCASSPDSTGVIGELFFGEGSRLTVL.

A single count supports this clone. The genes are TRBV19 and TRBJ1-2; D remains ambiguous. CDR1 and CDR2 from the germline V gene are LNHDA and SQIVND (reference sequence). Trimming removed 6 bases at V and 4 bases at J, with 15 bases between. The CDR3 sequence is 14 residues long. The CDR3 spells CASRSPGSGYGYTF. The CDR3 nucleotides are TGTGCCAGTAGGAGCCCGGGATCGGGCTATGGCTACACCTTC.

The genes are TRBV4-2 and TRBJ1-2, with D perhaps TRBD1 (5 bases). Germline V gives CDR1 LGHNA, CDR2 YNFKEQ. V was pared by 0 bases and J by 2 bases, with 19 bases between. CDR3 size: 18 residues. Here the CDR3 reads CASSQDYYGGAQNYGYTF. CDR3 nucleotide sequence: TGTGCCAGCAGCCAAGACTACTACGGAGGGGCACAGAACTATGGCTACACCTTC.

The genes are TRBV7-8 and TRBJ1-6; D uncertain. Germline V CDR1 and CDR2: SGHVS, FQNEAQ. Trimming removed 4 bases from V and 0 bases from J, with 13 bases in between. The CDR3 has 17 amino acids. The CDR3 protein is CASSSTITSSYNSPLHF. The DNA of the CDR3 is TGTGCCAGCAGCTCGACGATAACTAGCTCCTATAATTCACCCCTCCACTTT.

V is TRBV7-9 and J is TRBJ1-1; 8 bases match TRBD1. V dropped 3 bases and J dropped 5; count of bases not matched to a gene: 8. This CDR3 contains 15 residues. Germline CDR1 SEHNR, CDR2 FQNEAQ (reference sequence). The CDR3 here is CASSFGRGLETEAFF. The DNA of the CDR3 is TGTGCCAGCAGCTTCGGCAGGGGGCTGGAAACTGAAGCTTTCTTT.

Concerning this clone itself: An end of the junction does not agree with germline; a read error may underlie this. The J gene is TRBJ2-5, the V gene TRBV6-4; the match to TRBD1 covers 8 bases. The germline CDR1 and CDR2 sequences are MRHNA and SNTAGT. There are 12 residues in the CDR3. CDR3 DNA sequence: TGTGCCAGCAGTGACCGGACAGGGACCAAGTACTTC. Residues: CASSDRTGTKYF.

A few counts support this clone. V gene TRBV7-9 combines with J gene TRBJ2-3, with D hard to call. The CDR3 extends over 15 amino acids. Germline CDR1 is SEHNR and CDR2 is FQNEAQ (reference sequence). V was clipped by 0 bases and J by 2 bases, with 9 bases between them. CDR3 amino acids: CASSLARGTTDTQYF. CDR3 in DNA: TGTGCCAGCAGCTTAGCGCGCGGAACCACAGATACGCAGTATTTT.

V is TRBV9 and J is TRBJ2-7; TRBD1 might be the D (5 bases). The V and J ends lost 3 bases and 0 bases respectively, with 13 bases between them. The CDR3 consists of 15 residues. The germline CDR1 and CDR2 sequences are SGDLS and YYNGEE. The CDR3 sequence is CASSEGQASSYEQYF. The CDR3 DNA sequence: TGTGCCAGCAGCGAGGGGCAGGCTAGCTCCTACGAGCAGTACTTC.

The genes are TRBV2 and TRBJ2-2; the match to TRBD1 covers 10 bases. CDR1 is SNHLY, CDR2 FYNNEI, per germline. The CDR3 consists of 16 residues. Trimming at V came to 3 bases and at J to 8 bases, leaving 9 bases not matched to a gene. CDR3 in DNA: TGTGCCAGCAGTGACCCTCGGACAGGGGGTGTTGGGGAGCTGTTTTTT. It specifies CASSDPRTGGVGELFF.

The chain joins TRBV28 to TRBJ2-1; 7 positions agree with TRBD1. CDR3 length: 13 amino acids. With V trimmed by 10 bases and J by 12 bases, 15 bases remained unmatched. Germline values: CDR1 MDHEN, CDR2 SYDVKM. DNA for the CDR3: TGTGCCACCAAGGACAGGTGGGACATGGGGCAGTTCTTC. As protein: CATKDRWDMGQFF.

The chain couples TRBV7-2 to TRBJ2-5; no firm D call. The CDR3 has 13 amino acids. Germline V gene lookup returns CDR1 SGHTA and CDR2 FQGNSA. Trimming pared 2 bases from V and 4 bases from J, leaving 8 bases between. The CDR3 spells CASSLYERETQYF. The CDR3 nucleotides read TGTGCCAGCAGCTTATACGAGAGAGAGACCCAGTACTTC.

This clone was detected only a few times. The chain joins TRBV7-9 to TRBJ2-1; 8 positions match TRBD1. The CDR3 is 16 amino acids. Looked up from germline, CDR1 is SEHNR and CDR2 is FQNEAQ (reference sequence). Losses at the gene ends were 5 bases for V and 0 bases for J; bases not matched to a gene: 6. Here the CDR3 DNA reads TGTGCCAGCAGCGGCGGGACAGGTCCCTCCTACAATGAGCAGTTCTTC. Protein product: CASSGGTGPSYNEQFF.

The chain is built from TRBV11-3 and TRBJ2-6, with TRBD1 matching 11 bases. The junction had 10 bases not matched to a gene; V was cut back by 5 bases and J by 4 bases. The length of the CDR3 is 18 residues. The germline V gene encodes CDR1 SGHNT and CDR2 YENEEA. CDR3 coding DNA: TGTGCCAGCAGCCCTACCGGGACAGGGGGGCGGGGGGCCAACGTCCTGACTTTC. This sequence encodes CASSPTGTGGRGANVLTF.

This chain links TRBV5-4 with TRBJ2-3; 15 nucleotides line up with TRBD2. The CDR3 runs 16 residues. Germline lookup yields CDR1 SGHNT and CDR2 YYREEE (reference sequence). V lost 4 bases and J lost 5; bases outside the gene matches: 5. CDR3 sequence reads: CASSRTSGGAGDTQYF. CDR3 nucleotides: TGTGCCAGCAGCCGGACTAGCGGGGGGGCAGGAGATACGCAGTATTTT. Using reference TRBV5-4 and TRBJ2-3 for the parts outside the CDR3, the full variable domain is ETGVTQSPTHLIKTRGQQVTLRCSSQSGHNTVSWYQQALGQGPQFIFQYYREEENGRGNFPPRFSGLQFPNYSSELNVNALELDDSALYLCASSRTSGGAGDTQYFGPGTRLTVL.

The CDR3 is CASSLVGARGGYTF. The CDR3 region has the DNA TGCGCCAGCAGCTTGGTGGGGGCGAGGGGTGGCTACACCTTC. The rearrangement links TRBV5-1 to TRBJ1-2; D is perhaps TRBD1 (6 bases). This CDR3 has 14 residues. Per germline, CDR1 SGHRS and CDR2 YFSETQ. Trimming removed 0 bases at V and 7 bases at J, with 13 bases between.

This sequence joins TRBV6-5 and TRBJ2-7; a weak D match, TRBD2 (6 bases). Trimming took 2 bases from V and 4 from J, leaving 12 bases between them. CDR3 length: 14 residues. Germline V CDR1 and CDR2: MNHEY, SVGAGI. CDR3 in amino acids: CASSYGTGEYEQYF. The CDR3 coding sequence is TGTGCCAGCAGTTACGGGACTGGCGAGTACGAGCAGTACTTC.

V usage is TRBV4-2 and J usage is TRBJ2-7; TRBD1 matches at 10 bases. Germline loops: CDR1 LGHNA, CDR2 YNFKEQ. Trimming removed 4 bases from V and 1 base from J; junction bases left unmatched: 13. The CDR3 covers 18 residues. CDR3 residues: CASSLRRTGGDGSYEQYF. In nucleotides, the CDR3 is TGTGCCAGCAGCCTACGCAGGACAGGGGGAGATGGGTCCTACGAGCAGTACTTC.

This rearrangement joins TRBV29-1 to TRBJ2-1; D is possibly TRBD1 (5 bases). Germline CDR1 is SQVTM and CDR2 is ANQGSEA. Between the trimmed V and J ends, which lost 4 bases and 4 bases, there was a span of 20 bases. The CDR3 length is 16 residues. The CDR3 DNA follows: TGCAGCGTTGTAGGCGCCCTAGGGGATGGGTACAATGAGCAGTTCTTC. This encodes CSVVGALGDGYNEQFF.

The genes are TRBV10-3 and TRBJ2-1, with TRBD1 matching 9 bases. J was trimmed by 8 bases and V by 6 bases; bases with no gene match: 5. The CDR3 has 13 amino acids. Germline CDR1 is ENHRY and CDR2 is SYGVKD. The DNA of the CDR3 is TGTGCCATCAGACAGGGGGCTCTCGATGAGCAGTTCTTC. Residues: CAIRQGALDEQFF.

J is TRBJ2-3 and V is TRBV5-1, with 7 bases identical to TRBD2. The V and J ends lost 0 bases and 6 bases, in that order; junction bases with no gene match: 4. The CDR3 is made up of 14 amino acids. CDR1 SGHRS and CDR2 YFSETQ come from the germline V gene. The CDR3: CASSLAGLGDTQYF. The CDR3, as DNA: TGCGCCAGCAGCTTGGCCGGACTAGGGGATACGCAGTATTTT.

The rearrangement links TRBV7-9 to TRBJ2-5; possible D gene TRBD1, 5 bases. CDR1 and CDR2 (germline): SEHNR, FQNEAQ (reference sequence). Trimming shortened V by 5 bases and J by 0 bases, and 10 bases separated the two germline ends. CDR3 length: 14 amino acids. DNA for the CDR3: TGTGCCAGCAGCACGACAGCAAACCAAGAGACCCAGTACTTC. Translation gives CASSTTANQETQYF.

As DNA, the CDR3 is TGTGCCAGCAGCTTGTTAGCGGGAGGAATAGCCGGGGAGCTGTTTTTT. This sequence encodes CASSLLAGGIAGELFF. This chain joins TRBV11-2 and TRBJ2-2; 10 bases line up with TRBD2. CDR1 is SGHAT and CDR2 is FQNNGV in the germline V gene. V lost 3 bases, J lost 6 bases, and 7 bases stayed unmatched. This CDR3 has 16 residues.

Here the CDR3 reads CASSIDGDRYTDTQYF. The CDR3 DNA reads as TGTGCCAGTAGTATAGACGGGGACAGATACACAGATACGCAGTATTTT. The chain recombines TRBV19 with TRBJ2-3, with 7 bases fitting TRBD1. Per germline, CDR1 LNHDA and CDR2 SQIVND (reference sequence). The CDR3 runs to 16 residues. J gave up 2 bases and V 0 bases, and 5 bases lay outside the gene matches.